Sequencing of this TCR beta chain was carried out in a study of T cell clonotyping in hematopoietic cell transplantation. Regarding the study as a whole: Cells were unsorted, so CD4 and CD8 contributions were not separated. Graft donor and pretransplant recipient Inverse Simpson Index values predicted broader posttransplant TCR diversity. Recipient TCR diversity dropped after transplant; expanded clonotypes rose from day 30 to 180. At the given depth, recipient repertoires were over 95% de novo clonotypes.

TCRdb's table, derived via immunoSEQ multiplex PCR, lists solely in-frame clones and lacks some. The top ten clones hold under 5% of a sample with approximately 10,000 clones, roughly nine tenths of them seen once. On this clone itself: Its matching antigen is unknown.

Germline CDR1 SQVTM, CDR2 ANQGSEA. The CDR3 covers 11 residues. The ends were cut back, 6 bases at V and 1 base at J, with 6 bases in the middle. The sequencing input was peripheral blood mononuclear cells. This chain uses TRBV29-1 with TRBJ1-1; tentative D call: TRBD1 (5 bases). This TCR derives from a human donor who either received an allogeneic hematopoietic cell transplant for a myeloid malignancy or was a related donor (not recorded which). Some clones in this sample may be carry-over from other donors' samples. The CDR3 region has the DNA TGCAGCGTGACAGCGAACACTGAAGCTTTCTTT. Translation: CSVTANTEAFF.